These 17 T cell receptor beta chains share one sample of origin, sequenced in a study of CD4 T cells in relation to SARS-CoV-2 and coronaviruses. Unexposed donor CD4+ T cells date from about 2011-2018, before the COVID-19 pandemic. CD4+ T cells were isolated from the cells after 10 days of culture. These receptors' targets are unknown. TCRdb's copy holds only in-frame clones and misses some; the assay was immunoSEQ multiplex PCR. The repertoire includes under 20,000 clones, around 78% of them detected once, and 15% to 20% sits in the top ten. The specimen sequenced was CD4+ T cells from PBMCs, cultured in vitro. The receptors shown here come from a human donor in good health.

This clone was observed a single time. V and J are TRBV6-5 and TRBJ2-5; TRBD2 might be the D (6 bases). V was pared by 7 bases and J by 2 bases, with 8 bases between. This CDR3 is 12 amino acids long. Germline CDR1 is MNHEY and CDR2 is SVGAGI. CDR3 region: CASKRGQETQYF. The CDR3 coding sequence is TGTGCCAGCAAACGGGGGCAAGAGACCCAGTACTTC.

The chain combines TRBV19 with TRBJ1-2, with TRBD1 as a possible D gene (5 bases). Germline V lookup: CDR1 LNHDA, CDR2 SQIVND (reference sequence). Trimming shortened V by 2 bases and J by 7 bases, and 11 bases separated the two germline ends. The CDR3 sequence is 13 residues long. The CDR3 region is CASSIPRDFGYTF. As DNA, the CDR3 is TGTGCCAGTAGTATACCCCGGGACTTTGGCTACACCTTC.

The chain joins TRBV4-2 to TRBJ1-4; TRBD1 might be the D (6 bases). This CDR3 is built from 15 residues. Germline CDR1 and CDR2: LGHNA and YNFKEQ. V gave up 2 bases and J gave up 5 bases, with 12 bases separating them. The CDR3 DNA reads TGTGCCAGCAGCCAACCGGACAGCGACAATGAAAAACTGTTTTTT. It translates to CASSQPDSDNEKLFF.

In DNA, the CDR3 is TGTGCCAGCAGCTTGGAGGGACGGTTGAACACCGGGGAGCTGTTTTTT. This gives the protein CASSLEGRLNTGELFF. V usage is TRBV5-4 and J usage is TRBJ2-2; tentatively, D is TRBD1 or TRBD2 (5 bases each). The germline CDR1 and CDR2 sequences are SGHNT and YYREEE (reference sequence). The V and J ends lost 0 bases and 1 base respectively, with 10 bases between them. The CDR3 has 16 amino acids.

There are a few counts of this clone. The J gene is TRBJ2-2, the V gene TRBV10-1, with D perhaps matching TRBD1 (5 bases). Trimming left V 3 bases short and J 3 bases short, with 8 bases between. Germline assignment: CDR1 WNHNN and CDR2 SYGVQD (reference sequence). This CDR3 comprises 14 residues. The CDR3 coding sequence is TGCGCCAGCAGTGACAGGGCGGACACCGGGGAGCTGTTTTTT. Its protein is CASSDRADTGELFF.

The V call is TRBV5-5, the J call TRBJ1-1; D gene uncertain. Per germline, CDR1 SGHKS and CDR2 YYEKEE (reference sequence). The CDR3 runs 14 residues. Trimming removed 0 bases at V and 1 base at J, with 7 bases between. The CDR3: CASSLVYRNTEAFF. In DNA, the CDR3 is TGTGCCAGCAGCTTGGTTTACAGGAACACTGAAGCTTTCTTT.

CDR3 protein: CASKDSSYEQYF. CDR3 nucleotide sequence: TGTGCCAGCAAGGACAGCTCCTACGAGCAGTACTTC. This chain joins TRBV6-5 and TRBJ2-7, with D perhaps matching TRBD1 (6 bases). The germline CDR1 and CDR2 sequences are MNHEY and SVGAGI. The CDR3 totals 12 residues. Trimming shortened V by 7 bases and J by 0 bases, and 7 bases separated the two germline ends.

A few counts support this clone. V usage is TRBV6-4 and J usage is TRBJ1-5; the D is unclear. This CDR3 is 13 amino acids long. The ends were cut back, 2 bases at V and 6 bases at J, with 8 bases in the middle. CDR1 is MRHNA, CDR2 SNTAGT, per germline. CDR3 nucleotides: TGTGCCAGCAGTGACCAGGCCGGTCAGCCCCAGCATTTT. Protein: CASSDQAGQPQHF.

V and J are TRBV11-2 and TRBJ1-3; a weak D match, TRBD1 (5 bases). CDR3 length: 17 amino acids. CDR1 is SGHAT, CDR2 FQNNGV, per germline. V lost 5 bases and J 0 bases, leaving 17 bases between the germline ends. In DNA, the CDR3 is TGTGCCAGCAGCCTACTCCGGGACGGAGGCTCTGGAAACACCATATATTTT. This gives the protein CASSLLRDGGSGNTIYF.

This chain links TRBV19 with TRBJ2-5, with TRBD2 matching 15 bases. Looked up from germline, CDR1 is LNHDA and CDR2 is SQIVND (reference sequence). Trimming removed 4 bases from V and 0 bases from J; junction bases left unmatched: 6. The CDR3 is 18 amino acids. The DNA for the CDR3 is TGTGCCAGTAGTAGGGGACTAGCGGGAGGAGTGTACCAAGAGACCCAGTACTTC. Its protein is CASSRGLAGGVYQETQYF.

This chain's CDR3 is CASSLAKEGNTIYF. In DNA, the CDR3 is TGTGCCAGCAGCTTGGCTAAGGAGGGAAACACCATATATTTT. The chain links TRBV7-3 to TRBJ1-3; D is ambiguous. CDR3 size: 14 residues. The germline V and J ends were trimmed by 3 bases and 4 bases, with 10 bases remaining between them. CDR1 and CDR2 (germline): SGHTA, FQGTGA.

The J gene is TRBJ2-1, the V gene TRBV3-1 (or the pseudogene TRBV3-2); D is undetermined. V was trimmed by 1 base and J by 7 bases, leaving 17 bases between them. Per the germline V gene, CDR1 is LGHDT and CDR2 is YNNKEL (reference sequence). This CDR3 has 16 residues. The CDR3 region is CASSQVTANPWNEQFF. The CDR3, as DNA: TGTGCCAGCAGCCAAGTGACCGCAAACCCCTGGAATGAGCAGTTCTTC.

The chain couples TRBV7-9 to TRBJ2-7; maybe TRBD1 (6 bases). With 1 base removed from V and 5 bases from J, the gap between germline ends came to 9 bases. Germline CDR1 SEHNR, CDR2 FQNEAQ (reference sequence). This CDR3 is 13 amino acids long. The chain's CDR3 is CASSLDRDHEQYF. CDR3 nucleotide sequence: TGTGCCAGCAGCTTAGACAGGGACCACGAGCAGTACTTC. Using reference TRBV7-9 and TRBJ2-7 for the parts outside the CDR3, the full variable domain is DTGVSQNPRHKITKRGQNVTFRCDPISEHNRLYWYRQTLGQGPEFLTYFQNEAQLEKSRLLSDRFSAERPKGSFSTLEIQRTEQGDSAMYLCASSLDRDHEQYFGPGTRLTVT.

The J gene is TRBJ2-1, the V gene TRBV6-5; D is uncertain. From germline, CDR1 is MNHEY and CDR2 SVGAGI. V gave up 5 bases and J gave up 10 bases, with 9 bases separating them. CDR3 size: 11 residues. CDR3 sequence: CASSIKGEQFF. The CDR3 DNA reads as TGTGCCAGCAGTATAAAAGGGGAGCAGTTCTTC.

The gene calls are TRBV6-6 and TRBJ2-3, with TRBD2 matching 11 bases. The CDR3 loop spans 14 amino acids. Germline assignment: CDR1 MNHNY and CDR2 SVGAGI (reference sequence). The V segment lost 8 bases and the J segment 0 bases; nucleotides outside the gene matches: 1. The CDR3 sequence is CASWTSGSTDTQYF. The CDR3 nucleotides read TGTGCCAGCTGGACTAGCGGGAGCACAGATACGCAGTATTTT.

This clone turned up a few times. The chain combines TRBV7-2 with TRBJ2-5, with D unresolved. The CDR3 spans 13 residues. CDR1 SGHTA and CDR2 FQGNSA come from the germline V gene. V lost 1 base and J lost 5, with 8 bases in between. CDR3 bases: TGTGCCAGCAGCTTAGAAGGGCTGGAGACCCAGTACTTC. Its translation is CASSLEGLETQYF. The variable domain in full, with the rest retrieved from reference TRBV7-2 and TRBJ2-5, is GAGVSQSPSNKVTEKGKDVELRCDPISGHTALYWYRQSLGQGLEFLIYFQGNSAPDKSGLPSDRFSAERTGGSVSTLTIQRTQQEDSAVYLCASSLEGLETQYFGPGTRLLVL.

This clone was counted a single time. The CDR3 DNA reads TGTGCTAGTGGTTTCGGGGTTCAGCCCCAGCATTTT. This translates into CASGFGVQPQHF. This chain joins TRBV12-5 and TRBJ1-5, with no clear D. Germline V gives CDR1 LGHNT, CDR2 FRNRAP. V lost 3 bases to trimming and J lost 6 bases, with 6 bases between them. This CDR3 region has 12 residues.